This T cell receptor (beta chain) comes out of a study of vaccination effects on CD4 cells after COVID-19. Study as a whole: They grew 2 million to 2.5 million PBMC in each well, adding around 10 IU/ml IL-2 and 7.5 to 10 ug/ml peptides.

Germline CDR1 and CDR2: MNHEY and SVGEGT. The CDR3 extends over 16 amino acids. The J segment lost 9 bases and the V segment lost 0 bases, leaving 9 bases of the junction unmatched. Assay: immunoSEQ multiplex PCR; the TCRdb copy retains only in-frame clones and omits some. The sample has tens of thousands of clones, about 65% seen once. Scientists isolated CD4+ T cells after a roughly nine-day culture period ended. Each vaccine recipient was nucleocapsid antibody negative and had no prior SARS-CoV-2 infection. Cultures had half their medium replaced with IL-2 medium on days 3 and 7. Details on this clone: Antigen: not known.

This chain connects TRBV6-2 or TRBV6-3 to TRBJ2-1, with TRBD2 matching 9 bases. The sequences come from CD4+ T cells from PBMCs cultured without peptide, collected before COVID-19 vaccination. The source is a human donor who received a COVID-19 vaccine. CDR3 sequence: CASSYSAVAGVIEQFF. The CDR3, as DNA: TGTGCCAGCAGTTACTCGGCGGTAGCGGGGGTCATTGAGCAGTTCTTC.